This TCR beta chain was recorded in a study of T cells expressing NK-cell markers. Study information: It was sorted CD3+CD56+NKG2C+, CD3+CD56+NKG2C- and CD3+CD56-NKG2C+ T cells that supplied the TCR beta repertoires.

For TCR beta, cDNA was produced by 5'RACE template switching with UMIs. From its re-call of the 5' RACE reads, TCRdb lists each CDR3 protein once, without DNA. The sample has approximately 150,000 distinct CDR3 sequences. Germline assignment: CDR1 SEHNR and CDR2 FQNEAQ (reference sequence). The CDR3 sequence is 16 residues long. Remarks on this clonotype: Its antigen remains unidentified.

Findings of the study overall: There were a handful of donors in whom these clonotypes also led the CD3+CD56-NKG2C+ fraction.

The sample taken for sequencing was blood T cells: a sorted CD56 or NKG2C T cell subset, CD4+ or CD8+ T cells, or bulk PBMC T cells (not recorded which). The V gene is TRBV7-9, the J gene TRBJ2-5; the D call from TCRdb, TRBD1, cannot be confirmed without DNA. This clonotype was obtained from a man between 18 and 35 years old in good health. The CDR3 sequence: CASSLVGQGGGETQYF. The entire variable domain, with the rest obtained from reference TRBV7-9 and TRBJ2-5, is as follows: DTGVSQNPRHKITKRGQNVTFRCDPISEHNRLYWYRQTLGQGPEFLTYFQNEAQLEKSRLLSDRFSAERPKGSFSTLEIQRTEQGDSAMYLCASSLVGQGGGETQYFGPGTRLLVL.